A single T cell receptor beta chain is shown here with its context. Its antigen is unidentified. These data belong to a study of shared clonotypes between healthy human individuals. Overall study results and limits: A reduction in generation probabilities was seen for non-shared clonotypes relative to those shared by all four donors.

The germline CDR1 and CDR2 sequences are SQVTM and ANQGSEA. The CDR3 totals 11 residues. In the authors' methods: In the immunoSEQ data, sequences were junction-only and lacked quality scores, so filtering differed. Data came from immunoSEQ multiplex PCR; TCRdb stores just in-frame clones and leaves some out. V and J calls and clone size are those listed in that table; D and trimming were worked out from the DNA. This sample has about 730,000 clones, with roughly 72% found just once. The origin of this receptor is a woman aged 30 to 39 in good health. The rearrangement links TRBV29-1 to TRBJ2-1; the D is unclear. The source material was memory CD4+ T cells sorted from blood. Subset defined: CD45RA-negative fraction. The CDR3 nucleotides are TGCCGAGCCGCTCGGACGTATGAGCAGTTCTTC. It specifies CRAARTYEQFF.